This T cell receptor (beta chain) derives from a study of early T cells in non-severe SARS-CoV-2 infection. About the study: Sequencing input comprised bulk RNA from unsorted whole blood; chain pairing was not available.

Study-level findings and limits: Matches to VDJdb favored anti-spike CD8 responses and missed private and CD4 specificities.

TCRdb called the 5' RACE reads again in MiXCR, with one record for every CDR3 protein. The sample lists 70,000 to 95,000 distinct CDR3 sequences; under 15% were seen once. As regards this clonotype: Antigen: not known.

This sequence originates from an adult who was a healthcare worker with PCR-confirmed SARS-CoV-2 infection or an uninfected control (not recorded which). The sample consisted of whole blood.

In DNA, the CDR3 is TGCGCCAGCAGCTTGTTGGGGGGGCGAGTGGGGAATGAGCAGTTCTTC. As protein: CASSLLGGRVGNEQFF. The gene calls are TRBV5-1 and TRBJ2-1, with TRBD2 as a possible D gene (7 bases). Germline values: CDR1 SGHRS, CDR2 YFSETQ. With 1 base removed from V and 7 bases from J, the gap between germline ends came to 18 bases. CDR3 length: 16 amino acids.